Sequencing of this T cell receptor beta chain was carried out in a study of shared clonotypes between healthy human individuals (TCRdb year 2020). Context from the whole study: The cohort comprised a couple of women and a few men aged 18 to 49 years. To estimate repertoire size and how much clonotypes are shared between individuals, the study performed deep sequencing of blood TCR repertoires from roughly five healthy adults. Different laboratories and diverse techniques were used to prepare libraries and sequence TCR repertoires, to increase sequencing depth and limit assay-specific biases. Between about 0.9 and 9 billion PBMCs per donor were obtained by leukapheresis. Points the paper makes about the study in general: The genetic and exposure-history diversity represented was limited by the small number of donors. Sampling was restricted to blood, and TCR repertoires in tissues likely differ from the TCR repertoires found in blood. Based on pairwise subsampling, the degree of clonotype sharing among donors was expected to be affected by sequencing depth.

The CDR3 goes from the cysteine to the phenylalanine over 15 residues. The read is trimmed to its CDR3 DNA, 45 bases read in frame from base 1. Based on the germline V gene, the CDR1 and CDR2 sequences are SGDLS and YYNGEE. Deletion took 4 bases off V and 0 bases off J, with a span of 8 bases between the germline ends. Using the deep immunoSEQ assay, multiplex PCR amplified TCR CDR3 regions from genomic DNA. Extracted genomic DNA from each cell subset was spread evenly across all wells of several immunoSEQ 96-well plates, with each plate serving as a replicate. For unsorted PBMC, each replicate PCR was loaded with roughly 270 ng genomic DNA, equivalent to tens of thousands of T cell genomes. Unsorted PBMC genomic DNA was sequenced across ten immunoSEQ deep assay plates. Purified libraries were quantified with a Qubit 3.0 fluorometer, sized on a Bioanalyzer 2100, and re-quantified with the KAPA Library Quantification kit. Every immunoSEQ 96-well plate was sequenced on a separate single-read 150-cycle Illumina NextSeq 550 flow cell. From the authors' description of their analysis: Because the immunoSEQ output included only junctional sequences and no quality scores, the filtering could not be the same as the filtering used for full-length reads. To assign V/J genes and CDR3, sequences were annotated using PyIR, a Python wrapper for IgBLAST v1.9, with IMGT germline references. Reads were filtered out if the reads had weak V/J assignments (E-value above 1e-6), no CDR3, stop codons, out-of-frame junctions, or ambiguous translated residues. A V3J clonotype was defined by an identical inferred V gene, J gene, and CDR3 amino acid sequence. The percentage overlap between two repertoires was calculated by dividing the number of shared unique clonotypes by the size of the smaller repertoire. Richness of each repertoire was evaluated using RTK rarefaction, the Chao1 estimator, and Recon v2.1 estimates of unobserved clonotypes. The clones in this table, taken by TCRdb from immuneACCESS, are in-frame only. Not every clone is retained; where verified, under half of the shortfall comes from an unresolved V gene, and the cause of the rest is unknown. V, J and clone size derive from that table, while D and trimming were established from the DNA sequence. The table for this sample lists about 500,000 clones; roughly four fifths of them were counted only once. The ten largest clones capture 9.5% to 15% of the sample.

Healthy HIV-negative adults with no recently reported acute infections or vaccinations were included as donors. Only Caucasian adults living in Nashville, Tennessee, USA were represented among the donors. In the unsorted samples, roughly 90 million PBMCs were counted, and genomic DNA was extracted using the QIAamp DNA Blood Mini kit. Blood was obtained by leukapheresis, after which PBMCs were separated by Ficoll-Histopaque density gradient centrifugation and cryopreserved in liquid nitrogen vapor phase. This clone was seen a single time. Its recognized antigen is unknown. No much larger clone is present one base from it, and per-base qualities are unavailable. At the DNA level, this CDR3 is encoded by other sequences in the same sample as well.

This sequence originates from a middle-aged woman in good health. Some clones in this sample may be carry-over from other donors' samples. The sequencing sample was made of PBMCs. Rearrangement joined TRBV9 to TRBJ2-6; the D region possibly corresponds to TRBD1 (6 bases align). The CDR3 reads as follows: CASSIQGSGANVLTF. The bases are TGTGCCAGCAGCATACAGGGCTCTGGGGCCAACGTCCTGACTTTC.